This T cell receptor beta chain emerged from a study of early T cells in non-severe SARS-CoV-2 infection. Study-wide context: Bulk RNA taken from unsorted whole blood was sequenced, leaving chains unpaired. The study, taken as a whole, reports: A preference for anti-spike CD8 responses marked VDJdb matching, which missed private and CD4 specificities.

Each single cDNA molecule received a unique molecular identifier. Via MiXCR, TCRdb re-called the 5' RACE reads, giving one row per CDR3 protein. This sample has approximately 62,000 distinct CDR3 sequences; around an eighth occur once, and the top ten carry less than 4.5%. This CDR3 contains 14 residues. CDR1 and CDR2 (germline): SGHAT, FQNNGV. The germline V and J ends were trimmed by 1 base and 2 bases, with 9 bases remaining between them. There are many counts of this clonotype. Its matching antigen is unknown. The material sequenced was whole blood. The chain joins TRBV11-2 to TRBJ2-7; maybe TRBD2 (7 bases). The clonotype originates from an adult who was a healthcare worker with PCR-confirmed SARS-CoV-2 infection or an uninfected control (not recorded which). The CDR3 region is CASSLVGGPYEQYF. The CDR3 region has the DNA TGTGCCAGCAGCTTAGTCGGGGGGCCCTACGAGCAGTACTTC.